The sequence of this T cell receptor beta chain was determined in a study of Tregs in tolerant kidney transplant recipients. Study-wide points: Tregs expanded with activated donor B cells seemed most donor-specific. Donor-specific Treg expansion exceeded global Treg expansion in tolerant patients, suggesting antigen drive. Nucleotide sequences could not be compared across some patients' samples due to primer changes.

The CDR3 consists of 17 residues. Germline CDR1 reads SGHRS; CDR2 reads YFSETQ. The V gene end was trimmed by 6 bases and the J gene end by 2 bases; junction bases not matched to a gene: 11. As concerns this clone: Its antigen is still unknown.

Measured with immunoSEQ multiplex PCR; TCRdb has only the in-frame clones, and not every one. The sample lists tens of thousands of clones; roughly 93% were seen once. The nonmyeloablative bone marrow transplants came from related graft donors, with transient mixed chimerism. Unstimulated Tregs (CD4+CD25+CD127-) and CD4+CD25- non-Tregs were sorted from PBMCs. The chain uses TRBV5-1 and TRBJ2-6, with 7 nucleotides matching TRBD1. This TCR came from a human patient who received a combined kidney and bone marrow transplant. Part of the T cell pool may stem from the graft donor. The starting material was CD4+ T cells from blood (PBMCs), obtained 12 months after the transplant. The CDR3 nucleotides read TGCGCCAGCACCCCGGGACAGATAAACACTGGGGCCAACGTCCTGACTTTC. Protein: CASTPGQINTGANVLTF.